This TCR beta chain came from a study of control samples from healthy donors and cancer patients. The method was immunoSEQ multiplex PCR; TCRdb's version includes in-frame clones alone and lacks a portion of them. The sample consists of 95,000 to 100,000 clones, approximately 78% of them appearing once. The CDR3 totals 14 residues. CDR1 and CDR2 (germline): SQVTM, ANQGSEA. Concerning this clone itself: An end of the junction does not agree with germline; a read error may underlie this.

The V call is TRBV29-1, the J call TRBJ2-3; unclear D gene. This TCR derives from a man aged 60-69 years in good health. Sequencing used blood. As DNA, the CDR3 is TGCAGTGTTGAGCCGTATTCGCGCACAGATACGCAGTATTTT. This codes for CSVEPYSRTDTQYF.